The 22 T cell receptor beta chains presented below share a single source sample, sequenced in a study of T-cell reconstitution after alpha-beta-depleted transplantation in children. Library preparation (for TCRbeta) was performed with unique molecular identifiers. TCRdb re-called the PCR reads through MiXCR, storing one row per CDR3 protein. This table has around 600,000 distinct CDR3 sequences, 15% to 20% appearing once. The material was PBMCs from the stem cell graft donor, obtained from the stem cell graft. These receptors came from a human donor who donated a stem cell graft to a child with acute myeloid leukemia.

As for this clonotype: A much larger clonotype is one base distant, so this may be a read error. The genes are TRBV20-1 and TRBJ2-3; D is possibly TRBD2 (6 bases). The CDR3 runs 14 residues. Germline CDR1 and CDR2: DFQATT and SNEGSKA (reference sequence). The ends were cut back, 4 bases at V and 5 bases at J, with 16 bases in the middle. The CDR3 DNA sequence: TGCAGTGCTACGGGGCGGGGCACGGGAGATACGCAGTATTTT. Translation: CSATGRGTGDTQYF.

This clonotype has more than one count but fewer than ten. The rearrangement links TRBV6-1 to TRBJ1-5, with D possibly TRBD1 on 6 matching bases. The CDR3 extends over 16 amino acids. Germline CDR1 MNHNS, CDR2 SASEGT. V was trimmed by 4 bases and J by 4 bases, leaving 17 bases between them. The CDR3, as DNA: TGTGCCAGCAGTGTTCCCCCTCTTACAGGGAATCAGCCCCAGCATTTT. It translates to CASSVPPLTGNQPQHF.

At least ten counts were recorded for this clonotype. J is TRBJ2-7 and V is TRBV7-2; 7 positions match TRBD1. The germline V gene has CDR1 SGHTA and CDR2 FQGNSA. The CDR3 totals 14 residues. V shed 5 bases and J 4 bases; nucleotides not matched to a gene: 8. The chain's CDR3 is CASSLRQGRYEQYF. The DNA for the CDR3 is TGTGCCAGCAGCCTCAGACAGGGTCGATACGAGCAGTACTTC.

This clonotype was detected only a few times. This chain links TRBV20-1 with TRBJ1-5; 8 bases are shared with TRBD1. This CDR3 has 19 residues. Germline loops: CDR1 DFQATT, CDR2 SNEGSKA (reference sequence). The junction had 20 bases not matched to a gene; V was cut back by 3 bases and J by 4 bases. CDR3 DNA sequence: TGCAGTGCTAGCTTTCCGCAGGGGGCAACCGATGATCGGAATCAGCCCCAGCATTTT. Its translation: CSASFPQGATDDRNQPQHF.

This clonotype was seen a handful of times. This chain links TRBV25-1 with TRBJ1-1; D not resolved. V shed 4 bases and J shed 3 bases, with 9 bases lying between them. In germline, CDR1 is MGHDK, CDR2 SYGVNS. This CDR3 has 13 residues. CDR3 sequence reads: CASSGTVDTEAFF. Written as DNA, the CDR3 is TGTGCCAGCAGTGGGACGGTGGACACTGAAGCTTTCTTT.

This clonotype was detected only a few times. The rearrangement links TRBV13 to TRBJ1-6; D not certain. Germline V gene data show CDR1 as PRHDT and CDR2 as FYEKMQ (reference sequence). V was shortened by 4 bases and J by 7 bases, with 14 bases between the two germline ends. This CDR3 contains 15 residues. The DNA for the CDR3 is TGTGCCAGCAGCTCCTCTCTCGTAGTAAATTCACCCCTCCACTTT. Amino acid sequence: CASSSSLVVNSPLHF.

This clonotype was seen more than once but under ten times. The rearrangement joins TRBV5-1 to TRBJ2-4; tentative D call: TRBD2 (7 bases). CDR3 length equals 14 residues. Per germline, CDR1 SGHRS and CDR2 YFSETQ. Trimming removed 4 bases at V and 8 bases at J, with 16 bases between. CDR3 loop: CASSPFGGGDIQYF. CDR3 nucleotide sequence: TGCGCCAGCAGCCCCTTCGGAGGGGGGGACATTCAGTACTTC. Looking up the rest from reference TRBV5-1 and TRBJ2-4 gives the full variable domain: KAGVTQTPRYLIKTRGQQVTLSCSPISGHRSVSWYQQTPGQGLQFLFEYFSETQRNKGNFPGRFSGRQFSNSRSEMNVSTLELGDSALYLCASSPFGGGDIQYFGAGTRLSVL.

The CDR3 spells CACDRATKKFHYYGYTF. The CDR3 bases are TGTGCCTGCGACAGGGCGACAAAAAAATTTCACTACTATGGCTACACCTTC. This sequence joins TRBV30 and TRBJ1-2, with 7 bases identical to TRBD1. CDR3 length: 17 amino acids. Germline V lookup: CDR1 GTSNPN, CDR2 SVGIG (reference sequence). The ends lost 6 bases at V and 3 bases at J; junction bases unmatched: 19.

This clonotype has a count of ten or more. The chain employs TRBV20-1 and TRBJ2-4; 8 bases line up with TRBD1. The germline gives CDR1 DFQATT, CDR2 SNEGSKA (reference sequence). There are 15 residues in the CDR3. V lost 6 bases to trimming and J lost 3 bases; unmatched junction nucleotides: 10. This CDR3 is CSARDRGAGKNIQYF. CDR3 in DNA: TGCAGTGCCCGCGACAGGGGCGCCGGCAAAAACATTCAGTACTTC.

In this sample, this clonotype turned up many times. The chain uses TRBV20-1 and TRBJ2-1; weak D call: TRBD2 (6 bases). Trimming left V 3 bases short and J 4 bases short, with 19 bases between. The CDR3 runs 16 residues. Germline V CDR1 and CDR2: DFQATT, SNEGSKA (reference sequence). CDR3 DNA sequence: TGCAGTGCTAGGGTGTTGTTGGGACTGCCGTACAATGAGCAGTTCTTC. This encodes CSARVLLGLPYNEQFF.

Ten or more counts support this clonotype. The chain couples TRBV20-1 to TRBJ2-1; D gene ambiguous. The germline V gene encodes CDR1 DFQATT and CDR2 SNEGSKA (reference sequence). V was shortened by 5 bases and J by 4 bases, with 18 bases between the two germline ends. The CDR3 runs 15 residues. CDR3: CSAADPFRNYNEQFF. The CDR3 coding sequence is TGCAGTGCTGCGGACCCATTCCGAAATTACAATGAGCAGTTCTTC.

The chain employs TRBV5-1 and TRBJ2-3; TRBD1 matches at 10 bases. This CDR3 has 14 amino acids. The germline CDR1 and CDR2 sequences are SGHRS and YFSETQ. J gave up 4 bases and V 6 bases, and 5 bases lay outside the gene matches. The CDR3 is CASTGQGISDTQYF. The DNA of the CDR3 is TGCGCCAGCACGGGACAGGGGATCTCAGATACGCAGTATTTT. Variable domain in full (rest from reference TRBV5-1 and TRBJ2-3): KAGVTQTPRYLIKTRGQQVTLSCSPISGHRSVSWYQQTPGQGLQFLFEYFSETQRNKGNFPGRFSGRQFSNSRSEMNVSTLELGDSALYLCASTGQGISDTQYFGPGTRLTVL.

There are many counts of this clonotype. The rearrangement links TRBV20-1 to TRBJ2-7; possible D gene TRBD2, 5 bases. The germline V gene has CDR1 DFQATT and CDR2 SNEGSKA (reference sequence). Between the trimmed V and J ends, which lost 6 bases and 2 bases, there was a span of 17 bases. CDR3 size: 14 residues. The CDR3 DNA is TGCAGTGCCGCCCTCAACGCCGGGGCCTACGAGCAGTACGTC. This gives the protein CSAALNAGAYEQYV.

The chain is built from TRBV12-3 or TRBV12-4 and TRBJ2-1, with D unclear. Trimming removed 2 bases from V and 0 bases from J, with 11 bases in between. CDR3 size: 16 residues. CDR3 bases: TGTGCCAGCAGTTTAATCGGGCTGAACTCCTACAATGAGCAGTTCTTC. Amino acids: CASSLIGLNSYNEQFF.

This clonotype was observed a handful of times. This chain uses TRBV11-2 with TRBJ1-6, with 10 bases aligning to TRBD1. CDR1 is SGHAT and CDR2 is FQNNGV in the germline V gene. Trimming cost V 2 bases and J 0 bases; bases outside gene matches: 10. The CDR3 has 20 residues. The DNA for the CDR3 is TGTGCCAGCAGCTTAACCGCCGGGACAGGGGCCAGCTCCTATAATTCACCCCTCCACTTT. Translating it yields CASSLTAGTGASSYNSPLHF.

This clonotype was found once. This may be a read error: a much more frequent sequence differs by one nucleotide. This chain connects TRBV29-1 to TRBJ2-7; 10 nucleotides agree with TRBD1. CDR1 is SQVTM, CDR2 ANQGSEA, per germline. CDR3 length: 13 amino acids. CDR3 protein: CGVRDRGLYEQYF. The DNA of the CDR3 is TGCGGCGTCCGGGACAGGGGCCTCTACGAGCAGTACTTC.

This sequence joins TRBV28 and TRBJ1-1; no clear D gene. CDR1 is MDHEN, CDR2 SYDVKM, per germline. Trimming removed 1 base from V and 5 bases from J, with 14 bases in between. The CDR3 runs 15 residues. The CDR3 spells CASSLSEPGVTEAFF. DNA for the CDR3: TGTGCCAGCAGTTTATCCGAGCCTGGGGTGACTGAAGCTTTCTTT.

The gene calls are TRBV11-1 and TRBJ1-5, with D possibly matching TRBD1 (6 bases). Trimming stripped 0 bases from V and 7 bases from J, with 10 bases between. The CDR3 extends over 14 amino acids. The germline V gene encodes CDR1 SGHAT and CDR2 FQDESV (reference sequence). This chain's CDR3 is CASSLAQGRQPQHF. The CDR3 region has the DNA TGTGCCAGCAGCTTAGCACAGGGAAGGCAGCCCCAGCATTTT. The full variable domain, with the rest looked up from reference TRBV11-1 and TRBJ1-5, is EAEVAQSPRYKITEKSQAVAFWCDPISGHATLYWYRQILGQGPELLVQFQDESVVDDSQLPKDRFSAERLKGVDSTLKIQPAELGDSAMYLCASSLAQGRQPQHFGDGTRLSIL.

V usage is TRBV10-3 and J usage is TRBJ2-7, with no clear D. V was clipped by 2 bases and J by 3 bases, with 8 bases between them. The CDR3 contains 13 residues. CDR1 and CDR2 from the germline V gene are ENHRY and SYGVKD. Written as DNA, the CDR3 is TGTGCCATCAGTGAGGTAATCCTCTACGAGCAGTACTTC. Encoded protein: CAISEVILYEQYF.

In its sample, this clonotype was seen a few times. V gene TRBV7-8 combines with J gene TRBJ2-6; TRBD1 or TRBD2 may be the D gene (5 bases each). Per germline, CDR1 SGHVS and CDR2 FQNEAQ. V shed 5 bases and J shed 0 bases, with 11 bases lying between them. The CDR3 totals 16 residues. The CDR3 is CASSVGPLSGANVLTF. Written as DNA, the CDR3 is TGTGCCAGCAGCGTGGGACCGCTCTCTGGGGCCAACGTCCTGACTTTC.

On this clonotype: This clone may be a read error of a much larger clone one base away. The chain recombines TRBV6-2 or TRBV6-3 with TRBJ1-2, with no clear D. The CDR3 sequence is 12 residues long. Germline CDR1 is MNHEY and CDR2 is SVGEGT. CDR3 in DNA: TGTGCCAGCAGTTCAACGTTCTATGGCTACATCTTC. Protein product: CASSSTFYGYIF.

This clonotype was observed a few times. The rearrangement uses TRBV7-9 and TRBJ2-3; TRBD2 agrees at 9 bases. Looked up from germline, CDR1 is SEHNR and CDR2 is FQNEAQ (reference sequence). The CDR3 has 17 amino acids. V dropped 5 bases and J dropped 2; count of bases not matched to a gene: 11. In DNA form, the CDR3 reads TGTGCCAGCAGCGAAGAGGCCAGCGGGGGGTACACAGATACGCAGTATTTT. This sequence encodes CASSEEASGGYTDTQYF.